These 6 T cell receptor beta chains were sequenced from one sample in a study of T cell responses to AZD1222 COVID-19 vaccine. Repertoires were generated with immunoSEQ multiplex PCR, while TCRdb's copy carries only in-frame clones and drops some. The table has 70,000 to 85,000 clones, roughly 80% seen once. Source: peripheral blood, taken 28 days after the second AZD1222 dose. The receptors were gathered from an adult who received the AZD1222 COVID-19 vaccine.

This chain connects TRBV12-3 or TRBV12-4 to TRBJ2-5, with D uncertain. V lost 3 bases and J 1 base, leaving 6 bases between the germline ends. CDR3 size: 13 residues. The DNA for the CDR3 is TGTGCCAGCAGTTTCTTGGCCCAAGAGACCCAGTACTTC. Amino acid sequence: CASSFLAQETQYF.

The chain couples TRBV19 to TRBJ1-1; 7 bases are shared with TRBD1. V lost 5 bases and J lost 0; bases outside the gene matches: 12. The germline gives CDR1 LNHDA, CDR2 SQIVND (reference sequence). The CDR3 extends over 17 amino acids. In DNA, the CDR3 is TGTGCCAGTAGTCCCCGCTTAGGGGGCACCTTGAACACTGAAGCTTTCTTT. It specifies CASSPRLGGTLNTEAFF.

The chain joins TRBV27 to TRBJ2-3, with D possibly being TRBD2 (5 bases). With 6 bases removed from V and 3 bases from J, the gap between germline ends came to 16 bases. Germline loops: CDR1 MNHEY, CDR2 SMNVEV (reference sequence). The CDR3 consists of 15 residues. CDR3 loop: CASRIAYSGTDTQYF. As DNA, the CDR3 is TGTGCCAGCAGGATAGCTTACTCGGGGACAGATACGCAGTATTTT.

The chain joins TRBV6-5 to TRBJ2-7; 9 positions agree with TRBD1. From germline, CDR1 is MNHEY and CDR2 SVGAGI. This CDR3 is 12 amino acids long. V shed 6 bases, J shed 7 bases, and the junction held 4 bases outside the gene matches. In nucleotides, the CDR3 is TGTGCCAGCAGACCCGACAGGGGGGAGCAGTACTTC. Translation gives CASRPDRGEQYF.

This chain uses TRBV6-1 with TRBJ1-2; D is unclear. In germline, CDR1 is MNHNS, CDR2 SASEGT. The CDR3 sequence is 13 residues long. Trimming removed 0 bases at V and 4 bases at J, with 6 bases between. The CDR3 nucleotides are TGTGCCAGCAGTGAAGCAGAAACCTATGGCTACACCTTC. Its translation is CASSEAETYGYTF.

The genes are TRBV19 and TRBJ2-1; the D gene is possibly TRBD2 (5 bases). CDR1 is LNHDA and CDR2 is SQIVND in the germline V gene (reference sequence). CDR3 length: 16 amino acids. Trimming pared 3 bases from V and 8 bases from J, leaving 20 bases between. CDR3 in DNA: TGTGCCAGTAGTATTACATGGACTCCAGGCCCCTATGAGCAGTTCTTC. It translates to CASSITWTPGPYEQFF.